This T cell receptor (beta chain) was sequenced in a study of control samples from healthy donors and cancer patients. CDR3 length: 15 amino acids. J gave up 2 bases and V 4 bases, and 8 bases lay outside the gene matches. Germline-derived CDR1 and CDR2 are SGDLS and YYNGEE. Measured with immunoSEQ multiplex PCR; TCRdb has only the in-frame clones, and not every one. Among 150,000 or so clones listed, 94% were seen once. The receptor's source is a woman between 40 and 55 years old in good health. The V and J genes are TRBV9 and TRBJ2-7, with 8 positions matching TRBD1. Sample: blood. The CDR3 here is CASSPRGQVTYEQYF. CDR3 bases: TGTGCCAGCAGCCCCAGGGGACAGGTGACCTACGAGCAGTACTTC. Full variable domain (rest looked up from reference TRBV9 and TRBJ2-7): DSGVTQTPKHLITATGQRVTLRCSPRSGDLSVYWYQQSLDQGLQFLIQYYNGEERAKGNILERFSAQQFPDLHSELNLSSLELGDSALYFCASSPRGQVTYEQYFGPGTRLTVT.